This TCR beta chain was retrieved from a study of Tregs in tolerant kidney transplant recipients. Regarding the study as a whole: No direct test of biological reproducibility was done here. Findings come from small patient numbers and require larger validation.

Produced via immunoSEQ multiplex PCR; TCRdb's table is partial and in-frame only. The sample holds hundreds of thousands of clones, more than 65% seen once. A note on this clone: Its antigen is not known.

The CDR3 runs to 11 residues. Trimming took off 2 bases at V and 4 bases at J, with 3 bases between the two ends. Germline V gene sequence: CDR1 SGHNT, CDR2 YYREEE (reference sequence). This chain joins TRBV5-4 and TRBJ2-5; D gene ambiguous. This clonotype originated in a human donor in good health. What was sequenced was CD4+ T cells from blood. Here the CDR3 DNA reads TGTGCCAGCAGCTTTGGAGAGACCCAGTACTTC. The encoded protein is CASSFGETQYF.